This T cell receptor (beta chain) was identified during a study of cytomegalovirus exposure and HLA in healthy donors. For this clone: Other DNA sequences from this sample encode an identical CDR3 as well.

TCRdb's copy holds only in-frame clones and misses some; the assay was immunoSEQ multiplex PCR. The data hold over 50,000 clones, with 90% to 96% observed a single time. Germline CDR1 and CDR2: LNHDA and SQIVND (reference sequence). V shed 5 bases and J 2 bases; nucleotides not matched to a gene: 1. The CDR3 spans 14 residues. The chain joins TRBV19 to TRBJ2-7, with TRBD2 identical over 12 bases. Sequenced input: PBMCs. The sequence came from a woman between 18 and 30 years old in good health and CMV-seronegative. The CDR3 sequence is CASSRTSGTYEQYF. The CDR3 DNA is TGTGCCAGTAGTCGGACTAGCGGGACCTACGAGCAGTACTTC.